This is a list of T cell receptor beta chains from one sample in a study of shared clonotypes between healthy human individuals. Assay: immunoSEQ multiplex PCR; the TCRdb copy retains only in-frame clones and omits some. The table includes about 2.3 million clones, approximately 95% detected once. Input material: naive CD4+ T cells from PBMCs. The receptors come from a man younger than 30 in good health. Some clones in this sample may be carry-over from other donors' samples. Each CDR3 is given with its conserved first and last residue. A D gene is named only where the DNA matches it firmly.

TRBV5-1	-	TRBJ2-7	CASSLARQTYEQYF	TGCGCCAGCAGCTTAGCGAGGCAAACCTACGAGCAGTACTTC
TRBV5-1	-	TRBJ2-7	CASSPTGGGGDYEQYF	TGCGCCAGCAGCCCAACCGGAGGCGGAGGGGACTACGAGCAGTACTTC
TRBV4-3	-	TRBJ2-3	CASSQDLGRGIAKGSDTQYF	TGCGCCAGCAGCCAAGACCTAGGGAGGGGGATAGCGAAGGGATCAGATACGCAGTATTTT
TRBV6-5	TRBD1	TRBJ2-5	CASSSGTGQETQYF	TGTGCCAGCAGTTCCGGGACAGGGCAAGAGACCCAGTACTTC
TRBV28	-	TRBJ2-3	CASSVRGPTDTQYF	TGTGCCAGCAGTGTGCGGGGGCCCACAGATACGCAGTATTTT
TRBV4-1	TRBD1	TRBJ2-4	CASSGRTGERYF	TGCGCCAGCAGCGGCCGGACAGGGGAAAGGTACTTC
TRBV28	TRBD1	TRBJ2-7	CASSLYRQGYTYEQYF	TGTGCCAGCAGTTTATACCGACAGGGATACACCTACGAGCAGTACTTC
TRBV30	-	TRBJ2-3	CAWSEDPVTDTQYF	TGTGCCTGGAGCGAGGATCCTGTCACAGATACGCAGTATTTT
TRBV5-4	-	TRBJ2-5	CASSLGQETQYF	TGTGCCAGCAGCTTAGGTCAAGAGACCCAGTACTTC
TRBV7-2	TRBD2	TRBJ2-1	CASTRGDSGSKGKFF	TGTGCCAGCACCAGGGGGGATAGCGGGAGTAAAGGAAAGTTCTTC
TRBV7-2	-	TRBJ2-7	CASSFRDGYEQYF	TGTGCCAGCAGCTTCCGGGACGGCTACGAGCAGTACTTC
TRBV5-4	-	TRBJ1-1	CASSSGQLKNTEAFF	TGTGCCAGCAGCTCCGGACAGCTCAAGAACACTGAAGCTTTCTTT
TRBV4-1	TRBD1	TRBJ2-7	CASSRTGQGVYEQYF	TGCGCCAGCAGTCGAACGGGACAGGGGGTGTACGAGCAGTACTTC
TRBV7-9	-	TRBJ1-5	CASSPTGGNQPQHF	TGTGCCAGCAGCCCGACGGGGGGCAATCAGCCCCAGCATTTT
TRBV11-2	TRBD1	TRBJ2-7	CASRPGQGLSYEQYF	TGTGCCAGCAGGCCGGGACAGGGCCTCTCCTACGAGCAGTACTTC
TRBV18	-	TRBJ1-5	CASSPSPRGKPQHF	TGTGCCAGCTCACCCTCCCCGAGGGGAAAGCCCCAGCATTTT
TRBV19	-	TRBJ1-1	CASSAQSTEAFF	TGTGCCAGTAGTGCTCAGAGCACTGAAGCTTTCTTT